These 16 T cell receptor beta chains came from one sample sequenced in a study of glioma-infiltrating T cells. TCR alpha and beta CDR3 regions were amplified from RNA using iRepertoire nested multiplex PCR. TCRdb called the multiplex PCR reads again in MiXCR, with one record for every CDR3 protein. The table has fewer than 200,000 distinct CDR3 sequences, around 40% seen once. Sequences were obtained from glioma tissue, nonneoplastic brain tissue, or PBMCs (not recorded which). The receptors originated from a human donor with low-grade glioma or glioblastoma, undergoing nonglioma brain surgery, or in good health (not recorded which).

A few counts support this clonotype. J is TRBJ2-2 and V is TRBV25-1, with 12 bases aligning to TRBD2. CDR1 is MGHDK and CDR2 is SYGVNS in the germline V gene. The CDR3 length is 14 residues. Trimming removed 3 bases from V and 15 bases from J; junction bases left unmatched: 8. CDR3 coding DNA: TGTGCCAGCAGTGAGGAGCCTAGCGGGAGGGCCTTGTTTTTT. It codes for CASSEEPSGRALFF.

This clonotype was observed a few times. The J gene is TRBJ2-1, the V gene TRBV29-1, with TRBD1 matching over 7 bases. J lost 0 bases, V lost 6 bases, and 5 bases had no gene match. The CDR3 spans 14 residues. CDR1 is SQVTM, CDR2 ANQGSEA, per germline. The CDR3 nucleotides are TGCAGCGTGAAACAGGGGAGCTCCTACAATGAGCAGTTCTTC. Translation gives CSVKQGSSYNEQFF.

This clonotype was observed many times. The V call is TRBV6-1, the J call TRBJ1-2; D gene ambiguous. The CDR3 runs 13 residues. Trimming cost V 6 bases and J 5 bases, with 13 bases left between them. Germline assignment: CDR1 MNHNS and CDR2 SASEGT. CDR3 in DNA: TGTGCCAGCAGCTCGCCCTTCGGATATGGCTACACCTTC. Translated: CASSSPFGYGYTF.

Concerning this clonotype itself: Given a much more abundant clone one base away, this may be a read error. V and J are TRBV28 and TRBJ2-7, with unresolved D. Germline lookup yields CDR1 MDHEN and CDR2 SYDVKM. Trimming removed 4 bases at V and 2 bases at J, with 12 bases between. CDR3 size: 14 residues. CDR3 in DNA: TGTGCCAGCAGTTCTGACACGGAAACCTACGAGCAGTACTTC. It is translated as CASSSDTETYEQYF.

This clonotype showed up many times. This chain joins TRBV20-1 and TRBJ2-5, with 10 bases aligning to TRBD2. Per the germline V gene, CDR1 is DFQATT and CDR2 is SNEGSKA (reference sequence). The V and J ends lost 5 bases and 2 bases, in that order; junction bases with no gene match: 2. The CDR3 is 13 amino acids. The CDR3 nucleotides read TGCAGTGCTGGGACTAGCGAGCAAGAGACCCAGTACTTC. It is translated as CSAGTSEQETQYF.

The rearrangement joins TRBV20-1 to TRBJ1-1; D is undetermined. This CDR3 has 20 residues. V shed 4 bases and J shed 3 bases, with 33 bases lying between them. The germline V gene has CDR1 DFQATT and CDR2 SNEGSKA (reference sequence). The CDR3 loop reads CSAIESSQTRRGRLDTEAFF. The CDR3 bases are TGCAGTGCTATTGAAAGTTCTCAAACCCGACGTGGTAGGTTGGACACTGAAGCTTTCTTT.

There are a few counts of this clonotype. A much larger clone is a single base away; this may be a read error. The genes are TRBV6-1 and TRBJ1-1; 9 nucleotides match TRBD1. The CDR3 runs 11 residues. Germline V gene sequence: CDR1 MNHNS, CDR2 SASEGT. CDR3 amino acids: CESLDRGSAFF. The CDR3 DNA sequence: TGTGAAAGCCTGGACAGGGGTTCTGCTTTCTTT.

This clonotype was detected many times. The chain uses TRBV20-1 and TRBJ2-1, with 9 bases fitting TRBD2. The germline V gene encodes CDR1 DFQATT and CDR2 SNEGSKA (reference sequence). After removal of 5 bases from V and 8 bases from J, the junction contained 13 bases not matched to a gene. The CDR3 has 15 residues. CDR3 sequence (DNA): TGCAGTGCTCCCCGTGGCGGGAGGGTAAGCGATGAGCAGTTCTTC. This codes for CSAPRGGRVSDEQFF.

The genes are TRBV29-1 and TRBJ2-3; D might be TRBD1 (5 bases). Trimming cost V 7 bases and J 7 bases, with 27 bases left between them. Germline V lookup: CDR1 SQVTM, CDR2 ANQGSEA. The CDR3 loop spans 16 amino acids. CDR3 DNA sequence: TGCAGCGGTAATATCAGGACACAGGCCCAGGCATATACGCAGTATTTT. It translates to CSGNIRTQAQAYTQYF.

This clonotype was picked up many times. This chain links TRBV29-1 with TRBJ1-1; no clear D gene. The CDR3 has 13 residues. CDR1 and CDR2 (germline): SQVTM, ANQGSEA. Trimming took off 4 bases at V and 8 bases at J, with 17 bases between the two ends. The CDR3 DNA reads as TGCAGCGTTGCAGCAATCATGGTTACCGAAGCTTTCTTT. This codes for CSVAAIMVTEAFF.

As regards this clonotype: A read error may be the cause here, since a much bigger clone is one base away. V and J are TRBV2 and TRBJ1-6; maybe TRBD1 (6 bases). Trimming took off 5 bases at V and 9 bases at J, with 17 bases between the two ends. Germline V gene data show CDR1 as SNHLY and CDR2 as FYNNEI. The CDR3 covers 15 residues. CDR3 sequence: CASSTRQDLSSPLHF. The CDR3 region has the DNA TGTGCCAGCAGTACTCGACAGGACCTTAGTTCACCCCTCCACTTT.

This clonotype occurred many times. The gene calls are TRBV24-1 and TRBJ2-5, with D uncertain. Per the germline V gene, CDR1 is KGHDR and CDR2 is SFDVKD. Trimming removed 3 bases from V and 5 bases from J, with 3 bases in between. The CDR3 has 11 amino acids. The CDR3 loop is CATSDTETQYF. CDR3 bases: TGTGCCACCAGTGATACCGAGACCCAGTACTTC.

This clonotype appeared a single time. The chain recombines TRBV11-2 with TRBJ2-1; D uncertain. The CDR3 is 14 residues long. Germline CDR1 SGHAT, CDR2 FQNNGV. The germline V and J ends were trimmed by 5 bases and 2 bases, with 10 bases remaining between them. The CDR3 is CASSPRATYNEQFF. In DNA, the CDR3 is TGTGCCAGCAGCCCCCGAGCGACCTACAATGAGCAGTTCTTC.

The chain carries TRBV3-1 and TRBJ2-7, with D hard to call. Germline V gene data show CDR1 as LGHDT and CDR2 as YNNKEL (reference sequence). The CDR3 is made up of 15 amino acids. V was clipped by 1 base and J by 7 bases, with 17 bases between them. The DNA of the CDR3 is TGTGCCAGCAGCCAAGGTACCGGGTGGGGTGGTGAGCAGTACTTC. As protein: CASSQGTGWGGEQYF.

This chain links TRBV19 with TRBJ1-3; the D is unclear. V lost 8 bases and J 0 bases, leaving 11 bases between the germline ends. CDR1 and CDR2 from the germline V gene are LNHDA and SQIVND (reference sequence). This CDR3 has 14 residues. CDR3 sequence (DNA): TGTGCCAGTTCAGTCCGGTCCTCTGGAAACACCATATATTTT. Translating gives CASSVRSSGNTIYF.

The chain employs TRBV12-3 or TRBV12-4 and TRBJ2-2; weak D call: TRBD2 (6 bases). The CDR3 is 14 amino acids. Trimming took 7 bases from V and 7 from J, leaving 16 bases between them. The CDR3 region is CASIHGRINGELFF. The CDR3 bases are TGTGCCAGCATCCATGGGAGGATAAACGGGGAGCTGTTTTTT.